This TCR beta chain is from a study of vaccination and CD4 T cells after COVID-19. Oncomine TCR Beta short-read sequencing was applied to DNA from cultured CD4+ T cells. In this case, cultured CD4+ T cells provided the extracted genomic DNA. MiXCR, applied by TCRdb to the PCR reads, yields one record per CDR3 protein. The table records about 10,000 distinct CDR3 sequences, almost 40% of them present only once. This clonotype has only a few counts. Its antigen remains unknown. The CDR3 runs 17 residues. CDR1 is SEHNR and CDR2 is FQNEAQ in the germline V gene (reference sequence). V was pared by 4 bases and J by 3 bases, with 11 bases of the junction left unmatched. Noted treatment: approximately 9-day PBMC culture with coronavirus spike peptide pools or control peptides (ViraFEST assay). Pre-COVID-19 pandemic sampling (2011-2018) yielded the unexposed donor's CD4+ T cells.

The TCR was taken from a human donor in good health. The rearrangement uses TRBV7-9 and TRBJ2-2; 7 nucleotides match TRBD1. The sample comprised CD4+ T cells from blood, cultured in vitro. The DNA for the CDR3 is TGTGCCAGCAGCTCAATATTGGACAGGTCCTACACCGGGGAGCTGTTTTTT. Encoded protein: CASSSILDRSYTGELFF. Supplemented by reference TRBV7-9 and TRBJ2-2, the full variable domain reads DTGVSQNPRHKITKRGQNVTFRCDPISEHNRLYWYRQTLGQGPEFLTYFQNEAQLEKSRLLSDRFSAERPKGSFSTLEIQRTEQGDSAMYLCASSSILDRSYTGELFFGEGSRLTVL.